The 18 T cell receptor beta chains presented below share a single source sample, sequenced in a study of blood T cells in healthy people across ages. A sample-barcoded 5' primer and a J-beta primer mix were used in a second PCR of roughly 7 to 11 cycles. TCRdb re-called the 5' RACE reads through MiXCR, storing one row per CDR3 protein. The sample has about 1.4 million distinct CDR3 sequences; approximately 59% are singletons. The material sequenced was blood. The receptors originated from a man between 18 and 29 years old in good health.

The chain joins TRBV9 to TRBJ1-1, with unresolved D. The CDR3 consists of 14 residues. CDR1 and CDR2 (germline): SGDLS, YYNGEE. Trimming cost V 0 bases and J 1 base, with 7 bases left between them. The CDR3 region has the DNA TGTGCCAGCAGCGTAGTGGTCGCGAACACTGAAGCTTTCTTT. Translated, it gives CASSVVVANTEAFF.

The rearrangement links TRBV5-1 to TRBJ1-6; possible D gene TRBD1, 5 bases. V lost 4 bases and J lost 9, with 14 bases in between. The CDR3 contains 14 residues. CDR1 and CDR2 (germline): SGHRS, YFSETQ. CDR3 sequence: CASSLKQGPSPLHF. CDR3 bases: TGCGCCAGCAGCCTAAAGCAGGGTCCTTCACCCCTCCACTTT. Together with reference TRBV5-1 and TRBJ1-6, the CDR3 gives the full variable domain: KAGVTQTPRYLIKTRGQQVTLSCSPISGHRSVSWYQQTPGQGLQFLFEYFSETQRNKGNFPGRFSGRQFSNSRSEMNVSTLELGDSALYLCASSLKQGPSPLHFGNGTRLTVT.

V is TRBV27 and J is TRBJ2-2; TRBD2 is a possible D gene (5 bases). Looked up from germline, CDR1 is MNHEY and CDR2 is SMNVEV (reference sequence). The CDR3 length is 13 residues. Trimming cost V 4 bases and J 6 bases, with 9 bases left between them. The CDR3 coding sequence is TGTGCCAGCAGTTGGGAGTTTCCCGGGGAGCTGTTTTTT. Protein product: CASSWEFPGELFF.

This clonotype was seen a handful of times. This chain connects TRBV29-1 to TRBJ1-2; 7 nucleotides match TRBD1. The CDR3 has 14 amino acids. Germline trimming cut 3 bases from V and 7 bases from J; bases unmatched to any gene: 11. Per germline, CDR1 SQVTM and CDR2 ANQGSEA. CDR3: CSVDTGTAKGGYTF. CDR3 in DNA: TGCAGCGTTGATACCGGGACAGCTAAAGGTGGCTACACCTTC.

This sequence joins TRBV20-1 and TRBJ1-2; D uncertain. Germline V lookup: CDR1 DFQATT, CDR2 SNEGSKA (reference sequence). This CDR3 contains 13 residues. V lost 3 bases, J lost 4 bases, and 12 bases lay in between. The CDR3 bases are TGCAGTGCTAGCCAGAGGACTACCTATGGCTACACCTTC. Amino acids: CSASQRTTYGYTF.

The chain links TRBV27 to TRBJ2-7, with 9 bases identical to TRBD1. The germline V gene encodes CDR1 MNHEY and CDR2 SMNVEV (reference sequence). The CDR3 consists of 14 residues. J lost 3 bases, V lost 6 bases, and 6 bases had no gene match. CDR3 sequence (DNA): TGTGCCAGCAGAAGGACAGGGGAAGGCTACGAGCAGTACTTC. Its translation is CASRRTGEGYEQYF.

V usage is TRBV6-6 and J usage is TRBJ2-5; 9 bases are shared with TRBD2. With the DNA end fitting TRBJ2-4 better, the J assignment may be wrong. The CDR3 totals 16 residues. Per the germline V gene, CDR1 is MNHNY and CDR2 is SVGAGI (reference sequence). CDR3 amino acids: CASSHSGRGAKNIQYF. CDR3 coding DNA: TGTGCCAGTAGCCATAGCGGGAGAGGGGCCAAAAACATTCAGTACTTC.

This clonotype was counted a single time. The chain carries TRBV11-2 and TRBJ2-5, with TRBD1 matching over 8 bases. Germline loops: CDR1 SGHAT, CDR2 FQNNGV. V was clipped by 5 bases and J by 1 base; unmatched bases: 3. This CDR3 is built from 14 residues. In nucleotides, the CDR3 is TGTGCCAGCAGCGGGGGACAGGTCCAAGAGACCCAGTACTTC. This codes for CASSGGQVQETQYF.

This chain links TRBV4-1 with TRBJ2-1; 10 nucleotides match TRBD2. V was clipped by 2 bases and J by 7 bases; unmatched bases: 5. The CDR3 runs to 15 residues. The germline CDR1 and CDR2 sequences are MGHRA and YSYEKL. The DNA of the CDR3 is TGCGCCAGCAGCCAAACTAGCGGGGAAAGAAATGAGCAGTTCTTC. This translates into CASSQTSGERNEQFF.

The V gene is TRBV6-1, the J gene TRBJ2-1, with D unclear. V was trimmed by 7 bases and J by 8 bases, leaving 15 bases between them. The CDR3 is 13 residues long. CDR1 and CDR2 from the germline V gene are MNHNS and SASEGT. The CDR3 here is CASNKVLGDEQFF. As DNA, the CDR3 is TGTGCCAGCAATAAGGTCCTTGGCGATGAGCAGTTCTTC.

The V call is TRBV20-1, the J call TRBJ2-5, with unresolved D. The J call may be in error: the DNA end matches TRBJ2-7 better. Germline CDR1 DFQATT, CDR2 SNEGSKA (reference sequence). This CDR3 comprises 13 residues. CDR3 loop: CSASLARPYEQYF. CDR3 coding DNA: TGCAGTGCTAGCCTTGCTAGACCCTACGAGCAGTACTTC.

CDR3 nucleotide sequence: TGCAGTGCTAGAGCTTCGACTAGCGGGAGGTGGGATGAGCAGTTCTTC. Residues: CSARASTSGRWDEQFF. The rearrangement links TRBV20-1 to TRBJ2-1; TRBD2 agrees at 13 bases. This CDR3 comprises 16 residues. Germline V gene lookup returns CDR1 DFQATT and CDR2 SNEGSKA (reference sequence). V was clipped by 1 base and J by 8 bases; unmatched bases: 8.

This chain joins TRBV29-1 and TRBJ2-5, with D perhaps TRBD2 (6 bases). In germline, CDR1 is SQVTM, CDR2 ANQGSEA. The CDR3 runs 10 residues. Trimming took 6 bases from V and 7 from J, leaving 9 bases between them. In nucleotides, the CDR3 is TGCAGCGTCTCCGGGGGGACCCAGTACTTC. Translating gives CSVSGGTQYF.

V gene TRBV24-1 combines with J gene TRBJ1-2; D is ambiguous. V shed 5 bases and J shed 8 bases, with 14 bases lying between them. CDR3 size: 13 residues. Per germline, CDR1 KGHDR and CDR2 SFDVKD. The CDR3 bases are TGTGCCACCAGTGGCGGAACAACCTACGGCTACACCTTC. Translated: CATSGGTTYGYTF.

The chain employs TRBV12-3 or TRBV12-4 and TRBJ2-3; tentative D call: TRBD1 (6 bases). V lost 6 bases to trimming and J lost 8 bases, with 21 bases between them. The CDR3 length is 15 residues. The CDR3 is CASSYNRAGSGTQYF. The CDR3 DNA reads TGTGCCAGCAGCTACAACAGGGCCGGTTCCGGTACGCAGTATTTT.

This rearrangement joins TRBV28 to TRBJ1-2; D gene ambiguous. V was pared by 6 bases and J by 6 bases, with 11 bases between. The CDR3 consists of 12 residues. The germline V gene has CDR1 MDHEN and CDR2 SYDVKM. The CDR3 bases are TGTGCCAGCAGGGTCCTGTTGGATGGCTACACCTTC. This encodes CASRVLLDGYTF.

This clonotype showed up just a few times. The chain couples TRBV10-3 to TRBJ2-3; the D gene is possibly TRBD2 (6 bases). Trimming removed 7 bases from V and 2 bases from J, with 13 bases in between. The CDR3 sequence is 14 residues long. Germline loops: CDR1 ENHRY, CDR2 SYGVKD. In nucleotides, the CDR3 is TGTGCCATCATGGCGGGGATCAACACAGATACGCAGTATTTT. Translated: CAIMAGINTDTQYF.

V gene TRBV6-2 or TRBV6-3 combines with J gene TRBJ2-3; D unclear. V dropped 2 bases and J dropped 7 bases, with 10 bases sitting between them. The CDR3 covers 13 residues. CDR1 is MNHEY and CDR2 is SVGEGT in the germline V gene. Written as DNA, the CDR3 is TGTGCCAGCAGTTACGGTCCGCCCAATACGCAGTATTTT. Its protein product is CASSYGPPNTQYF.